These 25 T cell receptor beta chains originate from one sample sequenced in a study of response to subunit inactivated influenza vaccine. TCRdb independently ran MiXCR on the RT-PCR reads; one entry per CDR3 protein. The sample yields around 470,000 distinct CDR3 sequences, approximately 7.2% seen once. The specimen was PBMCs from blood, collected less than 30 months after vaccination. These receptor sequences come from a man aged 50 to 75 who received an inactivated influenza vaccine.

This clonotype occurred a few times. The chain couples TRBV29-1 to TRBJ1-1, with D possibly matching TRBD1 (6 bases). Germline loops: CDR1 SQVTM, CDR2 ANQGSEA. V lost 5 bases and J lost 1, with 11 bases in between. CDR3 length equals 13 residues. The CDR3 nucleotides read TGCAGCGTTAACGGGGGGCGGAACACTGAAGCTTTCTTT. Protein product: CSVNGGRNTEAFF.

This chain joins TRBV3-1 and TRBJ2-5; perhaps D is TRBD1 or TRBD2 (5 bases each). V was pared by 0 bases and J by 5 bases, with 19 bases between. The CDR3 has 17 amino acids. Per germline, CDR1 LGHDT and CDR2 YNNKEL (reference sequence). In DNA, the CDR3 is TGTGCCAGCAGCCAAGATTCTCCCGGGGCGTTGGGGGAGACCCAGTACTTC. It codes for CASSQDSPGALGETQYF.

Many counts were recorded for this clonotype. The rearrangement links TRBV29-1 to TRBJ2-2; D may correspond to TRBD1 or TRBD2 (7 bases each). This CDR3 has 14 residues. CDR1 and CDR2 from the germline V gene are SQVTM and ANQGSEA. V was cut by 4 bases and J by 3 bases, with 12 bases left in between. CDR3 nucleotides: TGCAGCGTTGGCGGGGGACAGTACACCGGGGAGCTGTTTTTT. Translation gives CSVGGGQYTGELFF.

This clonotype was observed many times. This chain uses TRBV10-3 with TRBJ1-2, with D unclear. The CDR3 spans 13 residues. Germline-derived CDR1 and CDR2 are ENHRY and SYGVKD. Trimming removed 10 bases at V and 5 bases at J, with 17 bases between. The CDR3 sequence is CATHMVGVYGYTF. CDR3 sequence (DNA): TGTGCCACCCACATGGTCGGGGTTTATGGCTACACCTTC.

In its sample, this clonotype was seen a few times. The gene calls are TRBV10-3 and TRBJ1-2; no clear D gene. Germline V gene lookup returns CDR1 ENHRY and CDR2 SYGVKD. The germline V and J ends were trimmed by 4 bases and 8 bases, with 14 bases remaining between them. This CDR3 comprises 13 residues. CDR3 residues: CAISAEVNGGYTF. The CDR3 DNA sequence: TGTGCCATCAGTGCGGAAGTCAACGGGGGCTACACCTTC.

The V and J genes are TRBV15 and TRBJ2-3, with 11 bases identical to TRBD2. Germline loops: CDR1 LNHNV, CDR2 YYDKDF (reference sequence). The CDR3 sequence is 18 residues long. Trimming removed 3 bases from V and 5 bases from J; junction bases left unmatched: 13. CDR3 sequence: CATSRALSGRAGGDTQYF. In DNA form, the CDR3 reads TGTGCCACCAGCAGGGCGCTTAGCGGGAGGGCCGGAGGAGATACGCAGTATTTT.

This clonotype showed up many times. The chain is built from TRBV7-2 and TRBJ2-3, with 9 positions matching TRBD2. V was pared by 3 bases and J by 3 bases, with 4 bases of the junction left unmatched. Germline CDR1 and CDR2: SGHTA and FQGNSA. The CDR3 is made up of 15 amino acids. In DNA form, the CDR3 reads TGTGCCAGCAGCTTGGGCGGGAGGGCTACAGATACGCAGTATTTT. It encodes CASSLGGRATDTQYF.

This clonotype was observed a handful of times. The chain uses TRBV3-1 and TRBJ1-1, with TRBD1 as a possible D gene (6 bases). Deletions cut 5 bases from V and 1 base from J, with 14 bases between. The CDR3 covers 15 residues. Germline loops: CDR1 LGHDT, CDR2 YNNKEL (reference sequence). The DNA for the CDR3 is TGTGCCAGCAGCGCTCAGTGGGGACAGAACACTGAAGCTTTCTTT. Translating gives CASSAQWGQNTEAFF.

The table lists this clonotype with a few counts. One end of the junction does not line up with germline, which may come from a read error. The genes are TRBV7-9 and TRBJ2-3; the match to TRBD2 covers 12 bases. The germline V gene encodes CDR1 SEHNR and CDR2 FQNEAQ (reference sequence). The CDR3 has 17 amino acids. The CDR3 bases are TGTGTCAGCAGCGTGGGACTAGCGGGCTTGGGTGCAGATACGCAGTATTTT. This encodes CVSSVGLAGLGADTQYF.

This clonotype was observed many times. The CDR3 bases are TGTGCCAGCAGCTTAGTCCAGGGGGAGCTGTTTTTT. Translation gives CASSLVQGELFF. The chain joins TRBV7-2 to TRBJ2-2; no clear D. The CDR3 is made up of 12 amino acids. Germline V gives CDR1 SGHTA, CDR2 FQGNSA. Trimming removed 1 base at V and 8 bases at J, with 5 bases between.

The genes are TRBV18 and TRBJ2-6; the D is unclear. Trimming shortened V by 2 bases and J by 1 base, and 12 bases separated the two germline ends. The CDR3 is made up of 17 amino acids. Germline-derived CDR1 and CDR2 are KGHSH and LQKENI. In DNA form, the CDR3 reads TGTGCCAGCTCACCATTAGTAGTCGTTTCTGGGGCCAACGTCCTGACTTTC. Translating gives CASSPLVVVSGANVLTF.

The J gene is TRBJ2-1, the V gene TRBV6-1; 9 nucleotides line up with TRBD1. Germline CDR1 is MNHNS and CDR2 is SASEGT. The J segment lost 8 bases and the V segment lost 5 bases, leaving 13 bases of the junction unmatched. CDR3 length: 16 residues. The CDR3, as DNA: TGTGCCAGCAGTCATTCCGCGGGACAGGGTCTGGATGAGCAGTTCTTC. Protein sequence: CASSHSAGQGLDEQFF.

This chain links TRBV10-3 with TRBJ2-1; D may match TRBD1 or TRBD2 (6 bases each). The CDR3 has 13 amino acids. V shed 6 bases and J shed 5 bases, with 11 bases lying between them. Germline loops: CDR1 ENHRY, CDR2 SYGVKD. CDR3: CAIRSRGDNEQFF. The CDR3 coding sequence is TGTGCCATCAGGTCGAGGGGGGACAATGAGCAGTTCTTC.

In its sample, this clonotype was seen many times. The V gene is TRBV2, the J gene TRBJ1-2; 9 bases fit TRBD1. V lost 4 bases to trimming and J lost 4 bases; unmatched junction nucleotides: 4. The CDR3 consists of 14 residues. The germline gives CDR1 SNHLY, CDR2 FYNNEI. The CDR3 DNA sequence: TGTGCCAGCAGTGGGGACAGGGCAAGCTATGGCTACACCTTC. Protein product: CASSGDRASYGYTF.

V gene TRBV4-3 combines with J gene TRBJ1-2; D possibly corresponds to TRBD1 (5 bases). The V end was cut by 1 base, the J end by 5 bases, with 20 bases between. This CDR3 region has 17 residues. Looked up from germline, CDR1 is LGHNA and CDR2 is YSLEER. The CDR3 DNA sequence: TGCGCCAGCAGCCAAGGGGTCCGACAGAGGGGCCCTTATGGCTACACCTTC. It is translated as CASSQGVRQRGPYGYTF.

V gene TRBV4-2 combines with J gene TRBJ2-3; possibly TRBD1 for D (5 bases). This CDR3 region has 15 residues. Germline-derived CDR1 and CDR2 are LGHNA and YNFKEQ. Trimming removed 0 bases from V and 6 bases from J, with 13 bases in between. CDR3 sequence (DNA): TGTGCCAGCAGCCAAGATAGGTCTTCAGGGGATACGCAGTATTTT. Translated, it gives CASSQDRSSGDTQYF.

With regard to this clonotype: A much larger clone differs by one base, so this may be a read error. The rearrangement joins TRBV7-2 to TRBJ2-7, with D maybe TRBD1 (5 bases). The CDR3 has 13 amino acids. Trimming cost V 5 bases and J 4 bases, with 12 bases left between them. CDR1 SGHTA and CDR2 FQGNSA come from the germline V gene. CDR3 amino acids: CASSPKRQYEQYF. CDR3 sequence (DNA): TGTGCCAGCAGCCCCAAACGACAGTACGAGCAGTACTTC.

In this sample, this clonotype turned up a few times. This rearrangement joins TRBV7-9 to TRBJ2-1; D is possibly TRBD2 (6 bases). This CDR3 is built from 13 residues. V dropped 3 bases and J dropped 7 bases, with 10 bases sitting between them. CDR1 and CDR2 (germline): SEHNR, FQNEAQ (reference sequence). DNA of the CDR3: TGTGCCAGCAGCTTCTTAGCGGTAAATGAGCAGTTCTTC. It yields the protein CASSFLAVNEQFF.

The chain combines TRBV28 with TRBJ2-4, with D possibly TRBD1 on 7 matching bases. Per germline, CDR1 MDHEN and CDR2 SYDVKM. Deletions cut 3 bases from V and 4 bases from J, with 16 bases between. The length of the CDR3 is 16 residues. DNA of the CDR3: TGTGCCAGCAGTTTGGCCCAGGGGGGACGAAAAAACATTCAGTACTTC. It is translated as CASSLAQGGRKNIQYF.

This clonotype was picked up many times. CDR3 sequence (DNA): TGCGCCAGCAGTCGGGACAGATATGAAAAACTGTTTTTT. Amino acid sequence: CASSRDRYEKLFF. V and J are TRBV10-2 and TRBJ1-4; 7 bases match TRBD1. V shed 5 bases and J 6 bases; nucleotides not matched to a gene: 3. Germline V gene sequence: CDR1 WSHSY, CDR2 SAAADI. The CDR3 is made up of 13 amino acids.

CDR3 sequence: CASFMSTAHTEAFF. The CDR3 DNA is TGTGCCAGCTTTATGTCGACAGCTCACACTGAAGCTTTCTTT. The chain uses TRBV6-1 and TRBJ1-1, with a tentative D call TRBD1 (5 bases). This CDR3 has 14 amino acids. The germline V gene encodes CDR1 MNHNS and CDR2 SASEGT. Trimming took off 8 bases at V and 3 bases at J, with 16 bases between the two ends.

This clonotype came up many times. V gene TRBV14 combines with J gene TRBJ2-5; 7 bases align to TRBD1. The CDR3 has 17 residues. Germline CDR1 reads SGHDN; CDR2 reads FVKESK. The V and J ends lost 3 bases and 0 bases, in that order; junction bases with no gene match: 10. The CDR3 DNA follows: TGTGCCAGCAGCCACGAAACAGGGGCTCCGTACCAAGAGACCCAGTACTTC. As protein: CASSHETGAPYQETQYF.

This clonotype occurred a few times. The chain employs TRBV18 and TRBJ2-1; 7 bases align to TRBD2. The germline gives CDR1 KGHSH, CDR2 LQKENI. V shed 5 bases, J shed 5 bases, and the junction held 9 bases outside the gene matches. CDR3 length equals 15 residues. CDR3: CASSSVRAGDNEQFF. CDR3 nucleotides: TGTGCCAGCTCATCCGTACGGGCGGGAGACAATGAGCAGTTCTTC. Combining the CDR3 with reference TRBV18 and TRBJ2-1 gives the whole variable domain NAGVMQNPRHLVRRRGQEARLRCSPMKGHSHVYWYRQLPEEGLKFMVYLQKENIIDESGMPKERFSAEFPKEGPSILRIQQVVRGDSAAYFCASSSVRAGDNEQFFGPGTRLTVL.

This clonotype was seen repeatedly, ten times or more. This chain connects TRBV3-1 to TRBJ2-3; weak D call: TRBD2 (5 bases). V was trimmed by 4 bases and J by 9 bases, leaving 11 bases between them. CDR1 is LGHDT, CDR2 YNNKEL, per germline (reference sequence). The CDR3 is 12 amino acids. As DNA, the CDR3 is TGTGCCAGCAGCCCAGGAGGCGGGACGCAGTATTTT. It is translated as CASSPGGGTQYF.

The J gene is TRBJ1-6, the V gene TRBV6-2 or TRBV6-3, with 8 bases identical to TRBD1. CDR1 and CDR2 from the germline V gene are MNHEY and SVGEGT. V trimming: 6 bases; J trimming: 7 bases; junction bases outside the gene matches: 2. The CDR3 runs 13 residues. CDR3 sequence: CASRDRENSPLHF. CDR3 sequence (DNA): TGTGCCAGCAGGGACAGGGAGAATTCACCCCTCCACTTT.